A selection of T cell receptor beta chains follows, all from one sample in a study of regulatory T cells in long-lasting Graves disease. TCRdb re-called the multiplex PCR reads through MiXCR, storing one row per CDR3 protein. The sample has about 470,000 distinct CDR3 sequences, 15% to 20% seen once. The same data also went into a second study, on T cells in Graves' hyperthyroidism and ophthalmopathy.

The sequencing here drew on peripheral blood mononuclear cells (PBMCs), taken at new diagnosis, from a patient treated with antithyroid drugs. The receptor source for this set is a man aged 35 to 55 with Graves disease. The CDR3 runs from the conserved cysteine through the conserved F or W. The order of the fields is J gene, CDR3 length, V gene, D gene, clone size, CDR3 DNA, CDR3 protein. A D gene is named only where the DNA matches it firmly. Clone size is stated in some rows and not others, as once, few, many or a class when expanded.

TRBJ2-3	13	TRBV11-3	NA	few	TGTGCCAGCAGCGCTCACCAGTTAGATACGCAGTATTTT	CASSAHQLDTQYF
TRBJ2-5	14	TRBV27	NA	many	TGTGCCAGCAGTTCCGAACTAGGGGATGAGACCCAGTACTTC	CASSSELGDETQYF
TRBJ2-1	16	TRBV6-2/TRBV6-3	TRBD1	few	TGTGCCAGCTGTTGGCGGCGGACAGGTGCCGGCAATGAGCAGTTCTTC	CASCWRRTGAGNEQFF
TRBJ2-7	17	TRBV3-1	TRBD1	NA	TGTGCCAGCAGTTCGAAACCGGGACAGGTCCCTCCCTACGAGCAGTACTTC	CASSSKPGQVPPYEQYF
TRBJ2-7	15	TRBV27	TRBD2	NA	TGTGCCAGCAGAGGACTAGCGGGAGGGCAATACGAGCAGTACTTC	CASRGLAGGQYEQYF
TRBJ2-7	14	TRBV7-9	TRBD2	many	TGTGCCAGCAGCCGACTAGCGGGAGGGTACGAGCAGTACTTC	CASSRLAGGYEQYF
TRBJ2-5	18	TRBV4-2	NA	many	TGTGCCAGCAGCCAAGATCCTATTGTGGGAGTTGGCCAAGAGACCCAGTACTTC	CASSQDPIVGVGQETQYF
TRBJ1-2	12	TRBV7-2	NA	NA	TGTGCCAGCAGCTTGATAGGGGATGGCTACACCTTC	CASSLIGDGYTF
TRBJ2-5	16	TRBV20-1	TRBD1	many	TGCAGTGCTTCCCCGCTAGACAGGGGGAGTGAAGGGACCCAGTACTTC	CSASPLDRGSEGTQYF
TRBJ2-1	15	TRBV28	NA	many	TGTGCCAGCAGTTTCGAGTCAGGGGCGTACAATGAGCAGTTCTTC	CASSFESGAYNEQFF
TRBJ2-3	13	TRBV10-1	NA	few	TGCGCCAGCAGTCGAGGAAGTCTGGCCTCGCAGTATTTT	CASSRGSLASQYF
TRBJ1-1	13	TRBV10-3	NA	NA	TGTGCCATCAGCAAACAGGGTTACACTGAAGCTTTCTTT	CAISKQGYTEAFF
TRBJ1-3	14	TRBV11-3	NA	NA	TGTGCCAGCAGCTTATCCAGGTTTGGAAACACCATATATTTT	CASSLSRFGNTIYF
TRBJ2-1	15	TRBV6-1	TRBD2	NA	TGTGCCAGCAGGATAAGCGGGAGTAATTACAATGAGCAGTTCTTC	CASRISGSNYNEQFF
TRBJ1-5	14	TRBV27	NA	many	TGTGCCAGCAGTAGTGTGGGACACCATCAGCCCCAGCATTTT	CASSSVGHHQPQHF
TRBJ2-5	18	TRBV5-1	NA	few	TGTGCCAGCAGCTTGGGACCCATGACCCGAACATCGGGGGAGACCCAGTACTTC	CASSLGPMTRTSGETQYF
TRBJ1-2	14	TRBV12-3/TRBV12-4	NA	many	TGTGCCAGCAAATTAAAGGGGGACAACTATGGCTACACCTTC	CASKLKGDNYGYTF
TRBJ2-7	16	TRBV19	NA	few	TGTGCCAGTAGTATAGATGTAACTCTGGGGACTTGGGAGCAGTACTTC	CASSIDVTLGTWEQYF
TRBJ1-4	15	TRBV2	TRBD1	few	TGTGCCAGCAGCGGACAGGGGGCCTCTGGTGAAAAACTGTTTTTT	CASSGQGASGEKLFF
TRBJ1-2	12	TRBV10-3	NA	many	TGTGCCATCAGTCAACAGGGAGACGGCTACACCTTC	CAISQQGDGYTF
TRBJ1-3	14	TRBV13	NA	NA	TGTGCCAGCAGCCAGGCGAGCTCTGGAAACACCATATATTTT	CASSQASSGNTIYF
TRBJ2-7	13	TRBV6-5	NA	many	TGTGCCAGCAGTTACCTTGGGACTCCCTCGCAGTACTTC	CASSYLGTPSQYF
TRBJ2-3	13	TRBV12-3/TRBV12-4	NA	many	TGTGCCAGTTCGACTCTTATGGCAGATACGCAGTATTTT	CASSTLMADTQYF
TRBJ2-2	16	TRBV28	NA	many	TGTGCCAGCAGTTTAACGGGCGGGTCTAGCTCCGGGGAGCTGTTTTTT	CASSLTGGSSSGELFF
TRBJ2-1	16	TRBV5-1	TRBD2	once	TGCGCCAGCAGCTTGGTGACTAGCGGGAGGGTCAATGAGCAGTTCTTC	CASSLVTSGRVNEQFF
TRBJ1-4	16	TRBV28	NA	NA	TGTGCCAGCCTTGAGACCCAGCCACGGGCTAATGAAAAACTGTTTTTT	CASLETQPRANEKLFF
TRBJ1-1	13	TRBV19	TRBD1	NA	TGTGCCAGTAGTTGGCAGGGGGGCACTGAAGCTTTCTTT	CASSWQGGTEAFF
TRBJ2-2	18	TRBV5-1	NA	NA	TGCGCCAGCAGCTTGGAAATCCGGGCCCAGCTTAGCACCGGGGAGCTGTTTTTT	CASSLEIRAQLSTGELFF
TRBJ2-1	15	TRBV5-1	TRBD2	few	TGCGCCAGCAGCTTGATGGCGGGAGGGCAGGGTGAGCAGTTCTTC	CASSLMAGGQGEQFF
TRBJ2-7	14	TRBV20-1	NA	many	TGCAGTGCTAGCGGTCAACGCAGAACCTACGAGCAGTACTTC	CSASGQRRTYEQYF
TRBJ2-5	15	TRBV28	NA	many	TGTGCCAGCAGTCCTGGGACCTCCTACCAAGAGACCCAGTACTTC	CASSPGTSYQETQYF
TRBJ2-7	15	TRBV20-1	TRBD1	NA	TGCAGTGCTAGAATCCGGGACAGGGACTCCTACGAGCAGTACTTC	CSARIRDRDSYEQYF
TRBJ2-2	14	TRBV29-1	NA	NA	TGCAGCGTTGAAGATCATGAGCGGACCGGGGAGCTGTTTTTT	CSVEDHERTGELFF
TRBJ2-1	13	TRBV10-2	TRBD1	NA	TGCGCCAGCAGACAGGGGGCCTACAATGAGCAGTTCTTC	CASRQGAYNEQFF
TRBJ2-7	15	TRBV28	TRBD2	many	TGTGCCAGCAGTTTAGAGGGGCGGGGGGGCTACGAGCAGTACTTC	CASSLEGRGGYEQYF
TRBJ1-2	17	TRBV12-3/TRBV12-4	TRBD1	NA	TGTGCCAGCAGTTTAGCGGGGAGACAGGGGGAGTCGGGAGGCTACACCTTC	CASSLAGRQGESGGYTF